A single sample gave rise to the 17 T cell receptor beta chains below, sequenced in a study of cytomegalovirus exposure and HLA in healthy donors. PCR used 60 Vbeta primers and 13 Jbeta primers. TCRdb's copy holds only in-frame clones and misses some; the assay was immunoSEQ multiplex PCR. The sample holds around 150,000 clones, about 85% seen once. The source material was PBMCs. These receptors all stem from a human donor in good health.

This chain uses TRBV7-2 with TRBJ2-7, with D possibly TRBD2 on 6 matching bases. The germline V gene has CDR1 SGHTA and CDR2 FQGNSA. The CDR3 is made up of 15 amino acids. The V end was cut by 0 bases, the J end by 6 bases, with 15 bases between. The CDR3 region is CASSLAPGERFEQYF. CDR3 sequence (DNA): TGTGCCAGCAGCTTAGCTCCGGGAGAAAGATTCGAGCAGTACTTC.

A word on this clone: This CDR3 is also generated by other DNA sequences in the sample. V gene TRBV29-1 combines with J gene TRBJ1-1, with 7 bases lining up with TRBD1. CDR3 length: 11 amino acids. Per germline, CDR1 SQVTM and CDR2 ANQGSEA. Losses at the gene ends were 4 bases for V and 6 bases for J; bases not matched to a gene: 2. The DNA of the CDR3 is TGCAGCGTTGGCCAGGGGGCTGAAGCTTTCTTT. Amino acids: CSVGQGAEAFF.

This clone appeared once. The chain employs TRBV5-1 and TRBJ2-1; TRBD2 aligns across 8 bases. V lost 4 bases, J lost 9 bases, and 21 bases stayed unmatched. CDR1 and CDR2 from the germline V gene are SGHRS and YFSETQ. The CDR3 has 18 residues. The DNA of the CDR3 is TGCGCCAGCAGCCTAGCTGCTCCGGGACTAGGTTCCCTCGGTGAGCAGTTCTTC. Encoded protein: CASSLAAPGLGSLGEQFF.

There are a few counts of this clone. V is TRBV4-2 and J is TRBJ2-5; 9 positions agree with TRBD1. There are 12 residues in the CDR3. J was trimmed by 11 bases and V by 6 bases; bases with no gene match: 7. Germline V CDR1 and CDR2: LGHNA, YNFKEQ. For the CDR3, the DNA is TGTGCCAGCAGTTCGGACAGGGGTGAGCAGTACTTC. Amino acid sequence: CASSSDRGEQYF.

The chain is built from TRBV4-1 and TRBJ2-1; no definite D call. The germline V gene encodes CDR1 MGHRA and CDR2 YSYEKL. V shed 4 bases and J shed 6 bases, with 16 bases lying between them. The CDR3 is 15 residues long. CDR3 loop: CASSLPPSGRNEQFF. CDR3 DNA: TGCGCCAGCAGCCTCCCGCCTTCTGGGCGCAATGAGCAGTTCTTC.

The chain recombines TRBV5-1 with TRBJ2-1, with D possibly matching TRBD1 (6 bases). Germline V gene lookup returns CDR1 SGHRS and CDR2 YFSETQ. The CDR3 is 15 residues long. V lost 0 bases and J 3 bases, leaving 10 bases between the germline ends. CDR3 protein: CASSLEAGDYNEQFF. For the CDR3, the DNA is TGCGCCAGCAGCTTGGAGGCAGGGGACTACAATGAGCAGTTCTTC.

CDR3 protein: CASSFRSGGAANTEAFF. CDR3 coding DNA: TGCGCCAGCAGCTTTCGGTCGGGAGGGGCGGCGAACACTGAAGCTTTCTTT. This sequence joins TRBV5-1 and TRBJ1-1, with D maybe TRBD1 (5 bases). V lost 2 bases to trimming and J lost 1 base, with 18 bases between them. Germline V lookup: CDR1 SGHRS, CDR2 YFSETQ. This CDR3 is 17 amino acids long.

The V and J genes are TRBV6-1 and TRBJ2-1, with 10 bases matching TRBD2. CDR1 and CDR2 from the germline V gene are MNHNS and SASEGT. V lost 0 bases and J lost 4; bases outside the gene matches: 9. The CDR3 loop spans 18 amino acids. In DNA, the CDR3 is TGTGCCAGCAGTGAAGCGCCCGTTCTAGCGGGGGTTTACAATGAGCAGTTCTTC. This sequence encodes CASSEAPVLAGVYNEQFF.

The gene calls are TRBV6-6 and TRBJ2-7; TRBD1 is a possible D gene (6 bases). Germline loops: CDR1 MNHNY, CDR2 SVGAGI (reference sequence). There are 14 residues in the CDR3. With 0 bases removed from V and 5 bases from J, the gap between germline ends came to 11 bases. The CDR3 here is CASSYSDSWNEQYF. CDR3 coding DNA: TGTGCCAGCAGTTACTCGGACAGCTGGAACGAGCAGTACTTC.

This clone was seen once. The chain links TRBV7-9 to TRBJ1-2; D gene uncertain. CDR3 length: 14 amino acids. Germline assignment: CDR1 SEHNR and CDR2 FQNEAQ (reference sequence). Trimming shortened V by 1 base and J by 2 bases, and 8 bases separated the two germline ends. The CDR3 is CASSLETNNYGYTF. In DNA, the CDR3 is TGTGCCAGCAGCTTAGAAACAAACAACTATGGCTACACCTTC. Full variable domain (rest looked up from reference TRBV7-9 and TRBJ1-2): DTGVSQNPRHKITKRGQNVTFRCDPISEHNRLYWYRQTLGQGPEFLTYFQNEAQLEKSRLLSDRFSAERPKGSFSTLEIQRTEQGDSAMYLCASSLETNNYGYTFGSGTRLTVV.

In this sample, this clone turned up a few times. CDR3 DNA sequence: TGTGCCAGCAGCTTCTCGACAACCAACTATGGCTACACCTTC. It is translated as CASSFSTTNYGYTF. The chain couples TRBV9 to TRBJ1-2; no clear D. The CDR3 length is 14 residues. Trimming pared 4 bases from V and 2 bases from J, leaving 12 bases between. Germline CDR1 is SGDLS and CDR2 is YYNGEE.

The chain joins TRBV2 to TRBJ1-5; 8 bases match TRBD1. The CDR3 spans 16 residues. Germline V gene sequence: CDR1 SNHLY, CDR2 FYNNEI. V shed 4 bases and J 4 bases; nucleotides not matched to a gene: 9. CDR3 amino acids: CASSGGQGMGNQPQHF. The CDR3 DNA reads as TGTGCCAGCAGTGGAGGACAGGGTATGGGGAATCAGCCCCAGCATTTT.

V usage is TRBV19 and J usage is TRBJ2-5, with 12 bases identical to TRBD2. The CDR3 runs to 15 residues. Losses at the gene ends were 10 bases for V and 1 base for J; bases not matched to a gene: 7. The germline V gene encodes CDR1 LNHDA and CDR2 SQIVND (reference sequence). CDR3 DNA: TGTGCCACCCAGACTAGCGGGGGCCTCCAAGAGACCCAGTACTTC. Residues: CATQTSGGLQETQYF.

The V gene is TRBV7-8, the J gene TRBJ1-1, with a possible D match to TRBD1 (6 bases). The CDR3 length is 13 residues. The germline gives CDR1 SGHVS, CDR2 FQNEAQ. Trimming left V 5 bases short and J 5 bases short, with 12 bases between. The CDR3 DNA reads as TGTGCCAGCAGCCCGCGGACAGCTACTGAAGCTTTCTTT. It codes for CASSPRTATEAFF. Looking up the rest from reference TRBV7-8 and TRBJ1-1 gives the full variable domain: GAGVSQSPRYKVAKRGQDVALRCDPISGHVSLFWYQQALGQGPEFLTYFQNEAQLDKSGLPSDRFFAERPEGSVSTLKIQRTQQEDSAVYLCASSPRTATEAFFGQGTRLTVV.

This chain connects TRBV4-2 to TRBJ1-5, with D uncertain. Trimming took 7 bases from V and 0 from J, leaving 13 bases between them. The CDR3 loop spans 15 amino acids. Per germline, CDR1 LGHNA and CDR2 YNFKEQ. CDR3 sequence (DNA): TGTGCCAGCACCCCGGGAGTAAATAGCAATCAGCCCCAGCATTTT. Translating it yields CASTPGVNSNQPQHF.

Details on this clone: Other DNA sequences within the sample encode an identical CDR3. The gene calls are TRBV5-1 and TRBJ1-4; D perhaps matches TRBD1 (6 bases). CDR1 is SGHRS, CDR2 YFSETQ, per germline. V was clipped by 2 bases and J by 5 bases, with 10 bases between them. CDR3 length equals 14 residues. The CDR3 DNA follows: TGCGCCAGCAGCTTACAGGGCGCGAATGAAAAACTGTTTTTT. Its protein product is CASSLQGANEKLFF.

The J gene is TRBJ2-1, the V gene TRBV10-3; 14 bases are a match to TRBD2. With 3 bases clipped from V and 7 bases from J, the junction kept 2 bases outside the gene matches. Germline lookup yields CDR1 ENHRY and CDR2 SYGVKD. CDR3 length: 15 residues. The CDR3 protein is CAISDGTSGRNEQFF. The CDR3 DNA follows: TGTGCCATCAGTGATGGGACTAGCGGGAGAAATGAGCAGTTCTTC.